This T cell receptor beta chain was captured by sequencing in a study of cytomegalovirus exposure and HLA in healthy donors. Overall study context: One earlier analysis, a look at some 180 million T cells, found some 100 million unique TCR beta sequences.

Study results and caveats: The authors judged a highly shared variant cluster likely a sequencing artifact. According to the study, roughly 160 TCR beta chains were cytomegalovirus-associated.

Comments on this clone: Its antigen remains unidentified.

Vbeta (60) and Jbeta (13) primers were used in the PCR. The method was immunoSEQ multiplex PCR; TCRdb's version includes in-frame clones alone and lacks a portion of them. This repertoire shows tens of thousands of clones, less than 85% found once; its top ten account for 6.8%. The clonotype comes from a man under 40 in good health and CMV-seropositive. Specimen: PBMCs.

CDR3 bases: TGTGCCAGCACCCCCAGGGCCTATGGCTACACCTTC. Encoded protein: CASTPRAYGYTF. The chain links TRBV28 to TRBJ1-2; a possible D gene is TRBD1 (5 bases). Between the trimmed V and J ends, which lost 7 bases and 4 bases, there was a span of 10 bases. From germline, CDR1 is MDHEN and CDR2 SYDVKM. The CDR3 runs to 12 residues.